The present entry profiles one T cell receptor beta chain with its context. No antigen is known for it. Sequencing targeted TCR beta in T cells from blood (CD8+ and CD4+). Negative isolation was used for CD8+ and CD4+ T cells, and FACS enrichment was applied to TEMRA cells. This specimen comes from a study of CD8 T cells in Susac syndrome. Whole-study findings and limits: The study's TCR sequencing and HLA analysis covered a relatively small number of individuals, and the study acknowledged this.

The germline gives CDR1 MNHNS, CDR2 SASEGT. J was trimmed by 6 bases and V by 5 bases; bases with no gene match: 11. CDR3 size: 17 residues. Reverse transcription of about 0.45 to 1 ug RNA was performed with random hexamers. The TCR beta CDR3 was amplified by immunoSEQ multiplex PCR across 54 Vbeta, 13 Jbeta. TCRdb reprocessed the immunoSEQ multiplex PCR reads with MiXCR, giving one entry per CDR3 protein. The table lists roughly 130,000 distinct CDR3 sequences, about 95% of them singletons. The V gene is TRBV6-1, the J gene TRBJ2-5; 14 nucleotides align to TRBD2. The TCR comes from a human donor with multiple sclerosis. Material for sequencing was CD4+ T cells from PBMCs. The CDR3 protein is CASSTGLAGVQSQTQYF. Written as DNA, the CDR3 is TGTGCCAGCAGTACGGGACTAGCGGGAGTACAGTCTCAGACCCAGTACTTC.